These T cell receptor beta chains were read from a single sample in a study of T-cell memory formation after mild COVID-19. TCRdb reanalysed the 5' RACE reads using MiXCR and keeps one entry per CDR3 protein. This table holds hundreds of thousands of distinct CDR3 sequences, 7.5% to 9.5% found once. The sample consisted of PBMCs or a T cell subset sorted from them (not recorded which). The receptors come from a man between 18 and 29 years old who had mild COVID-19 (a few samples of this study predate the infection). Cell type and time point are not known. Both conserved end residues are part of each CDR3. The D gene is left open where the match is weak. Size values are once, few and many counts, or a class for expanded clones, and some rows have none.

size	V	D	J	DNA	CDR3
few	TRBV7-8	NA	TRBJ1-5	TGTGCCAGCAGCGGACGGCGGCTCAGCAATCAGCCCCAGCATTTT	CASSGRRLSNQPQHF
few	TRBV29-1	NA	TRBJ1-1	TGCAGCGGCCTGGGCCGGTTACAAGGGACTGAAGCTTTCTTT	CSGLGRLQGTEAFF
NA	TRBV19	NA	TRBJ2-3	TGTGCCAGTAGTATGTCGAACAGGGTGGGCACAGATACGCAGTATTTT	CASSMSNRVGTDTQYF
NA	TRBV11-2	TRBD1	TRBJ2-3	TGTGCCAGCAGCCCCACCAGGACAGGGGGTACGCAGTATTTT	CASSPTRTGGTQYF
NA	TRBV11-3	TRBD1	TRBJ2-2	TGTGCCAGCAGCCACGACAGGGTCGCCGGGGAGCTGTTTTTT	CASSHDRVAGELFF
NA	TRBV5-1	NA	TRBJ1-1	TGCGCCAGCAGCCTTCTAGGGGCCGGGAACACTGAAGCTTTCTTT	CASSLLGAGNTEAFF
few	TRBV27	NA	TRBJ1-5	TGTGCCAGCAGTTTAGTCCCGGGACATAATCAGCCCCAGCATTTT	CASSLVPGHNQPQHF
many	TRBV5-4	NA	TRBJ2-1	TGTGCCAGCAGCTTGGACTTGACCTCCTACAATGAGCAGTTCTTC	CASSLDLTSYNEQFF
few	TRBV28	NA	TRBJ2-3	TGTGCCACCCAACGACCTAGCACAGATACGCAGTATTTT	CATQRPSTDTQYF
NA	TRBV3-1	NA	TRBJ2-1	TGTGCCAGCAGCCAAGAGGGGGCGACTCGGCAGTTCTTC	CASSQEGATRQFF
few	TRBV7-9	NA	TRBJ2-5	TGTGCCAGCAGCCTTAACGAAGAGACCCAGTACTTC	CASSLNEETQYF
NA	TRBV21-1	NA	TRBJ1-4	TGTGCCAGCACTCCTTCCGGGGTCGACTGGAATGAAAAACTGTTTTTT	CASTPSGVDWNEKLFF
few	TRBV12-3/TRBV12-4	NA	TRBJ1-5	TGTGCCAGCAGTTTCCAAACTTCCAATCAGCCCCAGCATTTT	CASSFQTSNQPQHF
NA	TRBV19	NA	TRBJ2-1	TGTGCCAGTAACCAACGTGAGAGCCTAGAGCAGTTCTTC	CASNQRESLEQFF
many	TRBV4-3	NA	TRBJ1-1	TGCGCCAGCAGCCGAGTTGAACAGGGTAATGAAGCTTTCTTT	CASSRVEQGNEAFF
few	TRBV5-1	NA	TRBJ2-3	TGCGCCAGCAGCACCGGGACTAGCACAGATACGCAGTATTTT	CASSTGTSTDTQYF